This passage covers 14 T cell receptor beta chains from one sample sequenced in a study of T-cell memory formation after mild COVID-19. TCRdb processed the 5' RACE reads anew with MiXCR; each CDR3 protein has one entry. Of a few hundred thousand distinct CDR3 sequences in the sample, about a fifth are singletons; the top ten hold about 8.7%. Specimen: PBMCs or a T cell subset sorted from them (not recorded which). Source of these receptors: an adult woman who had mild COVID-19 (a few samples of this study predate the infection). Cell type and time point are not known.

The rearrangement uses TRBV20-1 and TRBJ2-1; TRBD2 matches at 10 bases. The CDR3 covers 14 residues. J lost 5 bases, V lost 5 bases, and 6 bases had no gene match. Germline values: CDR1 DFQATT, CDR2 SNEGSKA (reference sequence). CDR3 in DNA: TGCAGTGCTCCCCTAGCGGGAGTCCACAATGAGCAGTTCTTC. Its translation: CSAPLAGVHNEQFF.

The chain employs TRBV5-1 and TRBJ2-5; D is perhaps TRBD2 (6 bases). The CDR3 is made up of 13 amino acids. From germline, CDR1 is SGHRS and CDR2 YFSETQ. The ends were cut back, 2 bases at V and 3 bases at J, with 8 bases in the middle. DNA for the CDR3: TGCGCCAGCAGCTTTTCGGGGGAAGAGACCCAGTACTTC. Translating gives CASSFSGEETQYF.

This clonotype was recorded a few times. The chain uses TRBV21-1 and TRBJ2-3; the table's D gene call, TRBD1, was not cross checked with the DNA. TRBV21-1 is deemed a pseudogene. The CDR3 loop spans 12 amino acids. The CDR3 sequence is CATCVGRDTQYF. CDR3 bases: TGTGCCACCTGTGTGGGGCGAGATACGCAGTATTTT.

The chain carries TRBV4-3 and TRBJ2-3; TRBD2 matches 14 bases. This CDR3 spans 18 amino acids. CDR1 LGHNA and CDR2 YSLEER come from the germline V gene. Trimming cost V 1 base and J 1 base; bases outside gene matches: 4. DNA of the CDR3: TGCGCCAGCAGCCAAGTAGGGGGACTAGCGGGGGGCACAGATACGCAGTATTTT. This codes for CASSQVGGLAGGTDTQYF.

This clonotype was counted a few times. The chain has TRBV24-1 and TRBJ2-3; tentatively, D is TRBD1 (6 bases). There are 18 residues in the CDR3. V dropped 1 base and J dropped 0 bases, with 16 bases sitting between them. Germline CDR1 reads KGHDR; CDR2 reads SFDVKD. DNA of the CDR3: TGTGCCACCAGTGATTTCACCACGGACAGTTTCAGCACAGATACGCAGTATTTT. It codes for CATSDFTTDSFSTDTQYF.

Ten or more counts support this clonotype. The chain is built from TRBV4-2 and TRBJ2-1, with D perhaps matching TRBD1 or TRBD2 (5 bases each). The CDR3 runs 15 residues. Germline assignment: CDR1 LGHNA and CDR2 YNFKEQ. V lost 0 bases and J lost 12, with 18 bases in between. The CDR3 here is CASSQDSETPRGQFF. DNA for the CDR3: TGTGCCAGCAGCCAAGATTCGGAGACACCGAGGGGGCAGTTCTTC.

V gene TRBV3-1 combines with J gene TRBJ2-7; D not resolved. CDR1 LGHDT and CDR2 YNNKEL come from the germline V gene (reference sequence). The CDR3 extends over 12 amino acids. V lost 1 base and J 6 bases, leaving 7 bases between the germline ends. The CDR3 DNA reads as TGTGCCAGCAGCCAAGGTTTAGTCGAGCAGTACTTC. Its translation is CASSQGLVEQYF.

The chain is built from TRBV15 and TRBJ2-1; 7 nucleotides align to TRBD1. Looked up from germline, CDR1 is LNHNV and CDR2 is YYDKDF (reference sequence). The CDR3 loop spans 14 amino acids. After removal of 3 bases from V and 3 bases from J, the junction contained 2 bases not matched to a gene. For the CDR3, the DNA is TGTGCCACCAGCAGGGACAGGAACTACAATGAGCAGTTCTTC. Translation: CATSRDRNYNEQFF.

This clonotype was seen repeatedly, ten times or more. This chain joins TRBV7-9 and TRBJ2-1, with D maybe TRBD2 (7 bases). The germline V gene has CDR1 SEHNR and CDR2 FQNEAQ (reference sequence). The germline V and J ends were trimmed by 9 bases and 2 bases, with 20 bases remaining between them. CDR3 length: 16 residues. DNA for the CDR3: TGTGCCAGTGGCTGGATGGCGGGGGCTACCTACAATGAGCAGTTCTTC. The encoded protein is CASGWMAGATYNEQFF. The whole variable domain, filled in from reference TRBV7-9 and TRBJ2-1, reads DTGVSQNPRHKITKRGQNVTFRCDPISEHNRLYWYRQTLGQGPEFLTYFQNEAQLEKSRLLSDRFSAERPKGSFSTLEIQRTEQGDSAMYLCASGWMAGATYNEQFFGPGTRLTVL.

The V and J genes are TRBV6-1 and TRBJ1-5; D is unclear. The V gene lost 5 bases and the J gene lost 3 bases, with 17 bases spanning the gap. CDR3 length: 16 amino acids. In germline, CDR1 is MNHNS, CDR2 SASEGT. CDR3 in DNA: TGTGCCAGCAGTCCCTCGGGGAGGTTAAACAATCAGCCCCAGCATTTT. Amino acids: CASSPSGRLNNQPQHF.

The rearrangement joins TRBV19 to TRBJ2-2, with D maybe TRBD2 (6 bases). CDR1 is LNHDA, CDR2 SQIVND, per germline (reference sequence). CDR3 length equals 18 residues. Trimming took off 7 bases at V and 5 bases at J, with 26 bases between the two ends. The DNA of the CDR3 is TGTGCCAGTACCCTAGAATTCGGAGTCGGGGGATTTACCGGGGAGCTGTTTTTT. Amino acids: CASTLEFGVGGFTGELFF.

This clonotype was detected only a few times. The gene calls are TRBV5-8 and TRBJ2-5; 12 bases line up with TRBD2. Trimming at V came to 4 bases and at J to 5 bases, leaving 9 bases not matched to a gene. CDR1 and CDR2 (germline): SGHTS, YDEGEE. The CDR3 runs 16 residues. The CDR3 DNA is TGTGCCAGCAGCACGGGACTAGCGGGCGGGGTGGAGACCCAGTACTTC. The encoded protein is CASSTGLAGGVETQYF.

V usage is TRBV6-5 and J usage is TRBJ1-2, with TRBD1 as a possible D gene (5 bases). V lost 0 bases to trimming and J lost 4 bases, with 21 bases between them. CDR3 size: 18 residues. Germline V lookup: CDR1 MNHEY, CDR2 SVGAGI. The chain's CDR3 is CASSYSRSQAGSIYGYTF. The CDR3 DNA reads as TGTGCCAGCAGTTACTCGCGCTCCCAGGCAGGGTCGATCTATGGCTACACCTTC.

This chain uses TRBV2 with TRBJ1-2; 7 positions agree with TRBD1. Germline assignment: CDR1 SNHLY and CDR2 FYNNEI. The CDR3 has 14 residues. Losses at the gene ends were 7 bases for V and 5 bases for J; bases not matched to a gene: 10. The CDR3 sequence: CASIFNQGGYGYTF. CDR3 in DNA: TGTGCCAGCATTTTCAATCAGGGGGGTTATGGCTACACCTTC.